This T cell receptor (beta chain) was identified in a study of T cells after yellow fever vaccination. As for the study in general: Any fraction with a low cell number was prepared using SMART-Seq v4 Ultra Low Input. General study points: The secondary T-cell response peaked on day 5, not day 15, but was weaker. FACS-sorted repertoires could harbor abundant contaminating bulk-population clonotypes.

CDR3 length equals 16 residues. Losses at the gene ends were 2 bases for V and 1 base for J; bases not matched to a gene: 1. CDR1 is LGHDT, CDR2 YNNKEL, per germline (reference sequence). TCRdb independently ran MiXCR on the 5' RACE reads; one entry per CDR3 protein. The sample shows around 180,000 distinct CDR3 sequences, approximately 6.2% of them seen only once. Worth noting for this clonotype: What it recognizes is unknown.

The source material was CD4+ T cells sorted from PBMCs, sampled on the day of the first yellow fever vaccination. This chain links TRBV3-1 with TRBJ2-3; 12 bases line up with TRBD2. The receptor's source is a man aged 18 to 29 who received the YFV17D yellow fever vaccine. In DNA form, the CDR3 reads TGTGCCAGCAGCCAATCTAGCGGGGGGGGCACAGATACGCAGTATTTT. Translated, it gives CASSQSSGGGTDTQYF.